A single sample gave rise to the 29 T cell receptor beta chains below, sequenced in a study of blood T cell repertoires in COVID-19. Generated by immunoSEQ multiplex PCR, the TCRdb table keeps only in-frame clones and is missing some. In the table there are 430,000 or so clones, roughly 90% of which are singletons. Sequenced input: peripheral blood. Every receptor here comes from a man aged 18 to 35 with COVID-19, enrolled during active disease.

V usage is TRBV7-2 and J usage is TRBJ2-5; the D gene is possibly TRBD2 (7 bases). There are 15 residues in the CDR3. The germline gives CDR1 SGHTA, CDR2 FQGNSA. V was shortened by 5 bases and J by 2 bases, with 15 bases between the two germline ends. CDR3 DNA sequence: TGTGCCAGCAGCCAAATCGCGGGGGCACAAGAGACCCAGTACTTC. Its protein product is CASSQIAGAQETQYF.

The V and J genes are TRBV27 and TRBJ2-2; 10 positions match TRBD2. After removal of 4 bases from V and 6 bases from J, the junction contained 8 bases not matched to a gene. The CDR3 sequence is 16 residues long. Germline-derived CDR1 and CDR2 are MNHEY and SMNVEV (reference sequence). The CDR3 DNA reads TGTGCCAGCAGTTACCTAGCGGGAGTAAGCTCCGGGGAGCTGTTTTTT. It encodes CASSYLAGVSSGELFF.

This sequence joins TRBV29-1 and TRBJ2-5, with TRBD1 identical over 7 bases. The CDR3 sequence is 12 residues long. V gave up 4 bases and J gave up 4 bases; unmatched junction bases: 3. Germline-derived CDR1 and CDR2 are SQVTM and ANQGSEA. Here the CDR3 reads CSVGTGRETQYF. The CDR3, as DNA: TGCAGCGTTGGGACAGGAAGAGAGACCCAGTACTTC.

This rearrangement joins TRBV9 to TRBJ2-3, with 8 bases identical to TRBD2. CDR1 and CDR2 from the germline V gene are SGDLS and YYNGEE. The CDR3 sequence is 13 residues long. After removal of 4 bases from V and 10 bases from J, the junction contained 8 bases not matched to a gene. The CDR3: CASSSGGGWAQYF. The DNA for the CDR3 is TGTGCCAGCAGCAGCGGGGGCGGGTGGGCGCAGTATTTT. Full variable domain (remainder filled in from reference TRBV9 and TRBJ2-3): DSGVTQTPKHLITATGQRVTLRCSPRSGDLSVYWYQQSLDQGLQFLIQYYNGEERAKGNILERFSAQQFPDLHSELNLSSLELGDSALYFCASSSGGGWAQYFGPGTRLTVL.

V and J are TRBV29-1 and TRBJ1-1; a possible D gene is TRBD1 (6 bases). The CDR3 sequence is 13 residues long. Per germline, CDR1 SQVTM and CDR2 ANQGSEA. V was pared by 3 bases and J by 1 base, with 9 bases between. DNA of the CDR3: TGCAGCGTTGACTCCAGGGGGAACACTGAAGCTTTCTTT. This translates into CSVDSRGNTEAFF. The whole variable domain, filled in from reference TRBV29-1 and TRBJ1-1, reads SAVISQKPSRDICQRGTSLTIQCQVDSQVTMMFWYRQQPGQSLTLIATANQGSEATYESGFVIDKFPISRPNLTFSTLTVSNMSPEDSSIYLCSVDSRGNTEAFFGQGTRLTVV.

The genes are TRBV27 and TRBJ1-5; unclear D gene. This CDR3 region has 13 residues. Trimming stripped 5 bases from V and 5 bases from J, with 10 bases between. The germline V gene has CDR1 MNHEY and CDR2 SMNVEV (reference sequence). CDR3: CASSPRRDQPQHF. CDR3 bases: TGTGCCAGCAGTCCCCGGCGGGATCAGCCCCAGCATTTT.

Here the CDR3 reads CASSFGQGNGEQYF. The CDR3 DNA sequence: TGTGCCAGCAGCTTCGGACAGGGGAACGGCGAGCAGTACTTC. This chain uses TRBV11-2 with TRBJ2-7; TRBD1 matches 9 bases. Germline V gene data show CDR1 as SGHAT and CDR2 as FQNNGV. The trim removed 3 bases at V and 6 bases at J, leaving 6 bases unmatched. The CDR3 sequence is 14 residues long.

This chain connects TRBV30 to TRBJ1-2, with TRBD1 identical over 7 bases. The V gene's germline CDR1 is GTSNPN and CDR2 SVGIG (reference sequence). There are 11 residues in the CDR3. V dropped 7 bases and J dropped 8; count of bases not matched to a gene: 7. The CDR3 DNA follows: TGTGCCTCAATACTACAGGGGGGCTACACCTTC. Its protein product is CASILQGGYTF. Filled out from reference TRBV30 and TRBJ1-2, the complete variable domain reads SQTIHQWPATLVQPVGSPLSLECTVEGTSNPNLYWYRQAAGRGLQLLFYSVGIGQISSEVPQNLSASRPQDRQFILSSKKLLLSDSGFYLCASILQGGYTFGSGTRLTVV.

This chain links TRBV7-6 with TRBJ1-6; weak D call: TRBD1 (5 bases). Germline V gene sequence: CDR1 SGHVS, CDR2 FNYEAQ. V dropped 5 bases and J dropped 6 bases, with 5 bases sitting between them. The CDR3 sequence is 12 residues long. The CDR3 region is CASSRGNSPLHF. Here the CDR3 DNA reads TGTGCCAGCAGCAGGGGTAATTCACCCCTCCACTTT.

The rearrangement uses TRBV5-4 and TRBJ1-2; 7 nucleotides line up with TRBD1. J was trimmed by 2 bases and V by 10 bases; bases with no gene match: 8. In germline, CDR1 is SGHNT, CDR2 YYREEE (reference sequence). The length of the CDR3 is 13 residues. The CDR3 sequence: CAVSQGPNYGYTF. CDR3 bases: TGTGCCGTTTCACAGGGGCCGAACTATGGCTACACCTTC. The variable domain in full, completed from reference TRBV5-4 and TRBJ1-2, reads ETGVTQSPTHLIKTRGQQVTLRCSSQSGHNTVSWYQQALGQGPQFIFQYYREEENGRGNFPPRFSGLQFPNYSSELNVNALELDDSALYLCAVSQGPNYGYTFGSGTRLTVV.

The chain is built from TRBV5-5 and TRBJ1-1; tentatively, D is TRBD1 (6 bases). V was clipped by 4 bases and J by 3 bases, with 10 bases between them. This CDR3 comprises 13 residues. Germline values: CDR1 SGHKS, CDR2 YYEKEE (reference sequence). CDR3: CASSITGYTEAFF. The CDR3 DNA sequence: TGTGCCAGCAGCATTACAGGGTACACTGAAGCTTTCTTT.

J is TRBJ2-5 and V is TRBV30, with D possibly TRBD2 on 6 matching bases. Between the trimmed V and J ends, which lost 0 bases and 2 bases, there was a span of 10 bases. Germline CDR1 GTSNPN, CDR2 SVGIG (reference sequence). The CDR3 spans 14 residues. The CDR3 reads CAWSVRRDQETQYF. In DNA, the CDR3 is TGTGCCTGGAGTGTACGGAGGGATCAAGAGACCCAGTACTTC.

This chain connects TRBV5-6 to TRBJ2-7, with D maybe TRBD1 (6 bases). The CDR3 totals 12 residues. From germline, CDR1 is SGHDT and CDR2 YYEEEE. Trimming pared 6 bases from V and 4 bases from J, leaving 11 bases between. For the CDR3, the DNA is TGTGCCAGCAAACTAGGGGGTTACGAGCAGTACTTC. It specifies CASKLGGYEQYF. Using reference TRBV5-6 and TRBJ2-7 for the parts outside the CDR3, the full variable domain is DAGVTQSPTHLIKTRGQQVTLRCSPKSGHDTVSWYQQALGQGPQFIFQYYEEEERQRGNFPDRFSGHQFPNYSSELNVNALLLGDSALYLCASKLGGYEQYFGPGTRLTVT.

This rearrangement joins TRBV2 to TRBJ2-6; 9 bases fit TRBD1. CDR1 and CDR2 from the germline V gene are SNHLY and FYNNEI. V lost 10 bases to trimming and J lost 0 bases; unmatched junction nucleotides: 13. This CDR3 spans 18 amino acids. The DNA for the CDR3 is TGTGCCACCGAGGGGCCGGGACAGGGCTTCTCTGGGGCCAACGTCCTGACTTTC. It specifies CATEGPGQGFSGANVLTF.

The CDR3 DNA sequence: TGTGCCAGCAGCCAAGAGAGGGACTCTGGGGCCAACGTCCTGACTTTC. This gives the protein CASSQERDSGANVLTF. This chain uses TRBV3-1 (or the pseudogene TRBV3-2) with TRBJ2-6, with D perhaps matching TRBD2 (5 bases). Germline V lookup: CDR1 LGHDT, CDR2 YNNKEL (reference sequence). Trimming took off 0 bases at V and 0 bases at J, with 6 bases between the two ends. CDR3 length: 16 residues.

V usage is TRBV5-1 and J usage is TRBJ2-5; 14 nucleotides line up with TRBD2. Germline lookup yields CDR1 SGHRS and CDR2 YFSETQ. The length of the CDR3 is 16 residues. J gave up 5 bases and V 0 bases, and 3 bases lay outside the gene matches. CDR3 sequence reads: CASSLGGTSGGETQYF. Here the CDR3 DNA reads TGCGCCAGCAGCTTGGGAGGGACTAGCGGGGGTGAGACCCAGTACTTC.

This chain connects TRBV7-9 to TRBJ1-1, with a tentative D call TRBD1 (6 bases). The CDR3 spans 14 residues. CDR1 SEHNR and CDR2 FQNEAQ come from the germline V gene (reference sequence). V was shortened by 5 bases and J by 2 bases, with 12 bases between the two germline ends. The CDR3 loop is CASSEIRGNTEAFF. CDR3 DNA sequence: TGTGCCAGCAGCGAGATCAGGGGAAACACTGAAGCTTTCTTT.

V is TRBV9 and J is TRBJ1-2, with 10 bases that match TRBD1. CDR3 size: 13 residues. V shed 6 bases, J shed 4 bases, and the junction held 3 bases outside the gene matches. Germline V gives CDR1 SGDLS, CDR2 YYNGEE. The CDR3 region has the DNA TGTGCCAGCATGGGGGACAGGGGCTATGGCTACACCTTC. Its translation is CASMGDRGYGYTF.

This chain joins TRBV19 and TRBJ1-5; a weak D match, TRBD1 (6 bases). Germline V gene data show CDR1 as LNHDA and CDR2 as SQIVND (reference sequence). V was pared by 5 bases and J by 4 bases, with 12 bases between. CDR3 size: 14 residues. CDR3 sequence: CASSLGTLNQPQHF. In nucleotides, the CDR3 is TGTGCCAGTAGTCTCGGGACATTGAATCAGCCCCAGCATTTT.

This chain links TRBV19 with TRBJ2-5; 11 nucleotides agree with TRBD2. The ends lost 6 bases at V and 5 bases at J; junction bases unmatched: 5. The CDR3 consists of 14 residues. The germline CDR1 and CDR2 sequences are LNHDA and SQIVND (reference sequence). The CDR3 DNA reads TGTGCCAGTAGCGAGCTAGCGGGAGGTGAGACCCAGTACTTC. Its translation is CASSELAGGETQYF.

This chain connects TRBV19 to TRBJ1-4; no definite D call. The V gene lost 3 bases and the J gene lost 8 bases, with 16 bases spanning the gap. The germline V gene encodes CDR1 LNHDA and CDR2 SQIVND (reference sequence). This CDR3 is built from 15 residues. The CDR3 DNA sequence: TGTGCCAGTAGTATCGGAACTCCGGGGAAGGAAAAACTGTTTTTT. Encoded protein: CASSIGTPGKEKLFF.

This chain links TRBV2 with TRBJ1-1; the match to TRBD1 covers 9 bases. CDR1 and CDR2 (germline): SNHLY, FYNNEI. The J segment lost 4 bases and the V segment lost 5 bases, leaving 5 bases of the junction unmatched. CDR3 length equals 14 residues. This chain's CDR3 is CASSTGQGFTEAFF. The CDR3 bases are TGTGCCAGCAGTACCGGACAGGGGTTCACTGAAGCTTTCTTT.

The V and J genes are TRBV7-9 and TRBJ2-1; a weak D match, TRBD2 (5 bases). The germline V gene encodes CDR1 SEHNR and CDR2 FQNEAQ (reference sequence). This CDR3 spans 13 amino acids. Trimming stripped 5 bases from V and 7 bases from J, with 12 bases between. The CDR3 loop is CASSEGTRNEQFF. In nucleotides, the CDR3 is TGTGCCAGCAGCGAGGGTACAAGGAATGAGCAGTTCTTC.

J is TRBJ2-1 and V is TRBV19; D unclear. Germline V lookup: CDR1 LNHDA, CDR2 SQIVND (reference sequence). The V end was cut by 3 bases, the J end by 8 bases, with 8 bases between. The CDR3 is 12 amino acids. The CDR3 nucleotides are TGTGCCAGTAGTATCAGTTTACATGAGCAGTTCTTC. It translates to CASSISLHEQFF.

The chain carries TRBV28 and TRBJ2-2; TRBD2 matches 8 bases. CDR3 length equals 13 residues. Germline V gives CDR1 MDHEN, CDR2 SYDVKM. V was clipped by 10 bases and J by 3 bases; unmatched bases: 4. For the CDR3, the DNA is TGTGCCATGAGGCGGGAGGACACCGGGGAGCTGTTTTTT. It codes for CAMRREDTGELFF.

The sample holds a few counts of this clone. An end of the junction differs from the germline gene, which may be a read error. The chain has TRBV7-2 and TRBJ2-3; TRBD2 might be the D (6 bases). CDR3 length: 17 amino acids. In germline, CDR1 is SGHTA, CDR2 FQGNSA. CDR3 region: CASSTRAGTLRADSQYF. CDR3 sequence (DNA): TGTGCCAGCAGCACCCGGGCCGGGACTCTCCGGGCAGATTCGCAGTATTTT.

The chain couples TRBV5-6 to TRBJ2-5, with D possibly being TRBD1 (6 bases). This CDR3 is built from 16 residues. V was shortened by 3 bases and J by 1 base, with 16 bases between the two germline ends. Looked up from germline, CDR1 is SGHDT and CDR2 is YYEEEE. DNA for the CDR3: TGTGCCAGCAGCTGGGGATACAGGGAGTCCCAAGAGACCCAGTACTTC. Protein sequence: CASSWGYRESQETQYF.

J is TRBJ2-5 and V is TRBV7-9, with 9 bases lining up with TRBD2. This CDR3 is built from 16 residues. The J segment lost 0 bases and the V segment lost 5 bases, leaving 7 bases of the junction unmatched. CDR1 and CDR2 from the germline V gene are SEHNR and FQNEAQ (reference sequence). CDR3 sequence reads: CASSLGASGNQETQYF. The CDR3 bases are TGTGCCAGCAGCCTCGGGGCTAGCGGGAACCAAGAGACCCAGTACTTC. Looking up the rest from reference TRBV7-9 and TRBJ2-5 gives the full variable domain: DTGVSQNPRHKITKRGQNVTFRCDPISEHNRLYWYRQTLGQGPEFLTYFQNEAQLEKSRLLSDRFSAERPKGSFSTLEIQRTEQGDSAMYLCASSLGASGNQETQYFGPGTRLLVL.

This chain joins TRBV2 and TRBJ2-1, with a tentative D call TRBD2 (6 bases). Germline assignment: CDR1 SNHLY and CDR2 FYNNEI. The CDR3 extends over 13 amino acids. Trimming shortened V by 6 bases and J by 9 bases, and 15 bases separated the two germline ends. The CDR3 protein is CASSATRGREQFF. In DNA form, the CDR3 reads TGTGCCAGCAGCGCGACTAGGGGCCGTGAGCAGTTCTTC.